The text below deals with one TCR beta chain. Antigen: not known. Peripheral blood and lesional scalp punch biopsies were taken from alopecia areata patients. Once RNA had been extracted, it was reverse transcribed into cDNA to act as the sequencing template. TCRdb's copy holds only in-frame clones and misses some; the assay was immunoSEQ multiplex PCR. The sample carries about 250,000 clones, roughly 69% recorded once. CDR1 and CDR2 from the germline V gene are ENHRY and SYGVKD. The germline V and J ends were trimmed by 3 bases and 0 bases, with 8 bases remaining between them. This CDR3 is 14 amino acids long. This record comes from a study of CD8+ T cells in alopecia areata. Study-level information: At a dose of 5 to 10 mg twice daily, oral tofacitinib was given to treated patients. Patients in the study were on tofacitinib for 6 to 18 months, then off it for 6 months. Overall study findings and caveats: Among the cells sequenced in scalp samples are also the resident alphabeta T cells of normal skin.

Sequencing was performed on CD4+ T cells sorted from blood, taken at week 0. This sequence originates from a human donor with alopecia areata. The chain is built from TRBV10-3 and TRBJ1-1; D ambiguous. The CDR3 spells CAISDSVMNTEAFF. The CDR3 bases are TGTGCCATCAGTGACTCAGTGATGAACACTGAAGCTTTCTTT.